Presented here are 27 T cell receptor beta chains from one specimen sequenced in a study of CXCR3-negative and CXCR3-positive naive CD8 T cells. Findings of the study overall: Greater hydrophobicity was found in TRB CDR3s of CXCR3-positive naive cells than of CXCR3-negative naive cells.

Their specific antigens are unknown. The TRB libraries of cDNA were built by UMI-labeled 5' RACE. TCRdb derives one entry per CDR3 protein from the 5' RACE reads, leaving out DNA. The sample data list 150,000 or so distinct CDR3 sequences. The sample was naive CXCR3+ CD8+ T cells from blood. Subset reported: CD45RO-CCR7+CD27+CD95- naive CD8+ T cells expressing CXCR3 (TNR3+). These receptors originate from a human donor in good health. Some clones in this sample may be carry-over from other donors' samples.

The chain uses TRBV27 and TRBJ2-3; TCRdb designates TRBD1, a call that cannot be tested without DNA. The CDR3 extends over 16 amino acids. Germline values: CDR1 MNHEY, CDR2 SMNVEV (reference sequence). The CDR3 region is CASSLLGTGGADTQYF.

The chain employs TRBV6-5 and TRBJ1-1; with no DNA, the TCRdb D assignment of TRBD1 cannot be verified. The CDR3 sequence is 16 residues long. Germline V CDR1 and CDR2: MNHEY, SVGAGI. The CDR3 spells CASSYAGTGANTEAFF.

V gene TRBV12-3 or TRBV12-4 combines with J gene TRBJ2-2; TCRdb outputs TRBD2, but without DNA this stays unchecked. The CDR3 sequence is 16 residues long. This CDR3 is CASSFGLAANTGELFF.

The V gene is TRBV7-6, the J gene TRBJ1-2; the D gene TCRdb calls, TRBD1, cannot be checked with no DNA. The CDR3 is 18 amino acids. Germline V gene lookup returns CDR1 SGHVS and CDR2 FNYEAQ. CDR3 region: CASSLGDRGGSPSYGYTF.

V is TRBV18 and J is TRBJ2-1; the TCRdb D gene call, TRBD2, has no DNA to confirm it. Germline V lookup: CDR1 KGHSH, CDR2 LQKENI. The CDR3 sequence is 16 residues long. CDR3 in amino acids: CASSPPGLAAYNEQFF.

The chain recombines TRBV27 with TRBJ1-5. Germline V lookup: CDR1 MNHEY, CDR2 SMNVEV (reference sequence). CDR3 length equals 13 residues. CDR3 protein: CASSRMGNQPQHF.

The V gene is TRBV29-1, the J gene TRBJ1-2; the TRBD1 assignment by TCRdb is unverifiable without DNA. This CDR3 is 11 amino acids long. The germline gives CDR1 SQVTM, CDR2 ANQGSEA. CDR3 amino acids: CSARDNYGYTF.

The chain employs TRBV7-9 and TRBJ1-3. CDR3 length: 15 residues. Germline lookup yields CDR1 SEHNR and CDR2 FQNEAQ (reference sequence). The CDR3 is CASSTIQGSGNTIYF.

The chain links TRBV7-9 to TRBJ2-5; the TCRdb call, TRBD1, lacks DNA for checking. This CDR3 region has 14 residues. CDR1 is SEHNR and CDR2 is FQNEAQ in the germline V gene (reference sequence). The CDR3 sequence: CASSTQQGRETQYF.

The rearrangement uses TRBV28 and TRBJ2-7; TCRdb reports TRBD1, a call that lacks DNA to check it against. This CDR3 contains 14 residues. Germline CDR1 MDHEN, CDR2 SYDVKM. The CDR3 loop is CASSFDRVAYEQYF.

The rearrangement uses TRBV18 and TRBJ1-1; TCRdb outputs TRBD1, but without DNA this stays unchecked. This CDR3 has 15 residues. Germline V gives CDR1 KGHSH, CDR2 LQKENI. This CDR3 reads CASSSMTGVNTEAFF.

V usage is TRBV29-1 and J usage is TRBJ1-1; the TRBD1 assignment by TCRdb is unverifiable without DNA. CDR3 size: 14 residues. Germline lookup yields CDR1 SQVTM and CDR2 ANQGSEA. CDR3 loop: CSAAGQGLFAEAFF.

The chain has TRBV7-2 and TRBJ2-1; TCRdb's D call of TRBD2 is untestable without DNA. CDR3 length equals 15 residues. Germline V gene sequence: CDR1 SGHTA, CDR2 FQGNSA. The CDR3 loop reads CASSAPGPAYIEQFF.

This chain joins TRBV5-1 and TRBJ1-2; TCRdb designates TRBD1, a call that cannot be tested without DNA. Germline CDR1 SGHRS, CDR2 YFSETQ. The CDR3 loop spans 12 amino acids. The CDR3 region is CASRQGGYGYTF.

This chain joins TRBV10-3 and TRBJ2-7; TCRdb reports TRBD2, a call that lacks DNA to check it against. This CDR3 region has 19 residues. The V gene's germline CDR1 is ENHRY and CDR2 SYGVKD. Here the CDR3 reads CAISFPGLAGGPTLYEQYF.

This chain joins TRBV28 and TRBJ2-5; TCRdb outputs TRBD1, but without DNA this stays unchecked. The CDR3 consists of 15 residues. Germline V gene data show CDR1 as MDHEN and CDR2 as SYDVKM. The CDR3 reads CASTVDRGTRETQYF.

J is TRBJ2-3 and V is TRBV5-1. This CDR3 has 16 amino acids. Germline-derived CDR1 and CDR2 are SGHRS and YFSETQ. Here the CDR3 reads CASSLYRATGTDTQYF.

The chain has TRBV28 and TRBJ1-1; TCRdb's assignment of TRBD1 cannot be checked, as there is no DNA. Germline V gives CDR1 MDHEN, CDR2 SYDVKM. CDR3 length equals 15 residues. The CDR3 sequence: CASSLSPTGNTEAFF.

The chain recombines TRBV27 with TRBJ2-1; the D gene TCRdb calls, TRBD2, cannot be checked with no DNA. There are 19 residues in the CDR3. Per the germline V gene, CDR1 is MNHEY and CDR2 is SMNVEV (reference sequence). The CDR3 sequence: CASSFRDRGLAGGNNEQFF.

J is TRBJ2-3 and V is TRBV12-3 or TRBV12-4. This CDR3 contains 15 residues. The CDR3 sequence: CASSLSAKRTDTQYF.

The chain links TRBV29-1 to TRBJ2-1; lacking DNA, the TRBD2 call made by TCRdb goes unchecked. CDR3 length equals 13 residues. Per the germline V gene, CDR1 is SQVTM and CDR2 is ANQGSEA. CDR3: CSVGYGEGYEQFF.

The gene calls are TRBV7-9 and TRBJ2-3; TCRdb selects TRBD1, and the lack of DNA leaves this call unchecked. Germline V gene sequence: CDR1 SEHNR, CDR2 FQNEAQ (reference sequence). There are 18 residues in the CDR3. Here the CDR3 reads CASSRLPRGRGHFDTQYF.

V usage is TRBV6-5 and J usage is TRBJ2-3; no DNA is available, so the TRBD1 call from TCRdb remains unchecked. Germline V gene sequence: CDR1 MNHEY, CDR2 SVGAGI. This CDR3 has 16 amino acids. This CDR3 is CASSPGTTRRTDTQYF.

The chain employs TRBV20-1 and TRBJ2-5; TCRdb's D call, TRBD1, is unchecked because there is no DNA. The CDR3 has 15 amino acids. The germline CDR1 and CDR2 sequences are DFQATT and SNEGSKA (reference sequence). The CDR3 region is CSASSLTLPGAGQYF.

V and J are TRBV7-9 and TRBJ1-3; the D gene TCRdb calls, TRBD1, cannot be checked with no DNA. Per germline, CDR1 SEHNR and CDR2 FQNEAQ (reference sequence). The CDR3 is made up of 14 amino acids. Here the CDR3 reads CASRSGQGGNTIYF.

This chain connects TRBV7-2 to TRBJ2-3; the TCRdb D gene call, TRBD2, has no DNA to confirm it. CDR3 size: 18 residues. Germline CDR1 SGHTA, CDR2 FQGNSA. The CDR3 reads CASSLALLAGGPMDTQYF.

The V call is TRBV9, the J call TRBJ2-1; absent DNA, TCRdb's TRBD2 call cannot be checked. The germline CDR1 and CDR2 sequences are SGDLS and YYNGEE. This CDR3 region has 16 residues. CDR3 amino acids: CASSRGTSGLYNEQFF.